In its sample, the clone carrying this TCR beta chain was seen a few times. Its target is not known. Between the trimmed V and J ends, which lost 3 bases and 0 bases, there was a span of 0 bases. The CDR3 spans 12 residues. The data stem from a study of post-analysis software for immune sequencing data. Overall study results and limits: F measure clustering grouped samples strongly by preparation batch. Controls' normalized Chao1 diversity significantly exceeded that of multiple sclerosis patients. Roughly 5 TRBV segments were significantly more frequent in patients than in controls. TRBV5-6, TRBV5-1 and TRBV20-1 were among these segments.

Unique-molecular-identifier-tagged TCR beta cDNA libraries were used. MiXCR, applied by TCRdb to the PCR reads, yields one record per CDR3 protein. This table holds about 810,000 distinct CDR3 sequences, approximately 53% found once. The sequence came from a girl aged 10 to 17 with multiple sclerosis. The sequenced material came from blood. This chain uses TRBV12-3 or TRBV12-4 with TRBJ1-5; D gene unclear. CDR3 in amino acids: CASSFSNQPQHF. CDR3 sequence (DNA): TGTGCCAGCAGTTTTAGCAATCAGCCCCAGCATTTT.